The clone carrying this TCR beta chain was detected a few times. This record belongs to a study of blood T cell repertoires in COVID-19. Germline V gives CDR1 MDHEN, CDR2 SYDVKM. The CDR3 contains 15 residues. The V segment lost 4 bases and the J segment 2 bases; nucleotides outside the gene matches: 6. Using immunoSEQ multiplex PCR, the repertoire was profiled, and TCRdb retains in-frame clones only, with some absent. The sample consists of approximately 210,000 clones, 80% to 85% of them appearing once. This rearrangement joins TRBV28 to TRBJ2-7, with 9 positions matching TRBD1. Sequenced: peripheral blood. The sequence was collected from a man aged 30 to 39 with active or convalescent COVID-19. CDR3 bases: TGTGCCAGCAGTTCTACAGGGGGCGGAACCTACGAGCAGTACTTC. Amino acid sequence: CASSSTGGGTYEQYF.